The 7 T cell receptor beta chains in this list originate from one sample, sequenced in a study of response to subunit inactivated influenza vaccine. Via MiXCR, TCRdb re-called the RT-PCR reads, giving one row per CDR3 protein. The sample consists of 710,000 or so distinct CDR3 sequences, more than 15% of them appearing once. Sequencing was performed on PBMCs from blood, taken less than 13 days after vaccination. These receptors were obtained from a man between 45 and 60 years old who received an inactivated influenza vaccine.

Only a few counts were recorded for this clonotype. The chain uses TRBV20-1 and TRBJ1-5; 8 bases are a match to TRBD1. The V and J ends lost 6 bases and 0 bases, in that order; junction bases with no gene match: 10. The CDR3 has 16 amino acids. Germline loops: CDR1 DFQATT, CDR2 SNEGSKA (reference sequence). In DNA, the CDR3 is TGCAGTGCCTGGGTCGGGACAGGCTATAGCAATCAGCCCCAGCATTTT. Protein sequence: CSAWVGTGYSNQPQHF.

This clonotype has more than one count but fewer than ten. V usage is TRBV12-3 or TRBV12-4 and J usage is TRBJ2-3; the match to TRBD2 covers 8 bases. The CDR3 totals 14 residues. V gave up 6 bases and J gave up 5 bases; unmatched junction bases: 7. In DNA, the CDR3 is TGTGCCAGCAGCACACTAGCGGTTGGAGATACGCAGTATTTT. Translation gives CASSTLAVGDTQYF.

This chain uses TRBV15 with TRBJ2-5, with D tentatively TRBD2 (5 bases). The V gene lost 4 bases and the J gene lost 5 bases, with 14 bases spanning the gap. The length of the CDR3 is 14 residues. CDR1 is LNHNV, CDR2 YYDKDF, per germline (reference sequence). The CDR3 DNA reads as TGTGCCACCAGCACCGGGAACAAAAAGGAGACCCAGTACTTC. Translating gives CATSTGNKKETQYF.

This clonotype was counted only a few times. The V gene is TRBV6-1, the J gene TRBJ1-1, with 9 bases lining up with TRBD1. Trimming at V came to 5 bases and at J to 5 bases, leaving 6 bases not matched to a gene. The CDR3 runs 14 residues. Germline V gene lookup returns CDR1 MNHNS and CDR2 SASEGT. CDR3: CASSRQGTGTEAFF. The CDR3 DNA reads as TGTGCCAGCAGTCGACAGGGGACAGGGACTGAAGCTTTCTTT.

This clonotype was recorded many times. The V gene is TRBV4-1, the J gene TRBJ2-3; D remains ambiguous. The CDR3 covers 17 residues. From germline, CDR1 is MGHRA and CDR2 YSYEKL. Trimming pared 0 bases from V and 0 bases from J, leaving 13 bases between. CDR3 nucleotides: TGCGCCAGCAGCCAAGATATGGGCAAGGGAAGCACAGATACGCAGTATTTT. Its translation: CASSQDMGKGSTDTQYF.

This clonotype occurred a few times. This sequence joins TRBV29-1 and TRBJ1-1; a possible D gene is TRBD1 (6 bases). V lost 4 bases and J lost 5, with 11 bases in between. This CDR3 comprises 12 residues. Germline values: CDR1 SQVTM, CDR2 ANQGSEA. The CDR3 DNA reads TGCAGCGTTGCACAGGGTGGAACTGAAGCTTTCTTT. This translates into CSVAQGGTEAFF.

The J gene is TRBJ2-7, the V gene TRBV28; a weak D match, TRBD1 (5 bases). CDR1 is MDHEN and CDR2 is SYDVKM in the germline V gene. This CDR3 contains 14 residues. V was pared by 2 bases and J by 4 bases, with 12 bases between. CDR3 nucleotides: TGTGCCAGCAGTTTAGCACCAGGGCCTTACGAGCAGTACTTC. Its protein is CASSLAPGPYEQYF.